The 30 T cell receptor beta chains presented below share a single source sample, sequenced in a study of T-cell reconstitution after alpha-beta-depleted transplantation in children. Preparation of the TCRbeta library used unique molecular identifiers. In TCRdb, the PCR reads were re-called with MiXCR into one record per CDR3 protein. Here the sample spans hundreds of thousands of distinct CDR3 sequences, around a sixth being singletons. This sample comprised PBMCs from the stem cell graft donor, obtained from the stem cell graft. The receptors were gathered from a human donor who donated a stem cell graft to a child with acute myeloid leukemia.

The rearrangement uses TRBV14 and TRBJ1-5, with D unresolved. In germline, CDR1 is SGHDN, CDR2 FVKESK. The CDR3 consists of 13 residues. Trimming removed 3 bases at V and 10 bases at J, with 13 bases between. CDR3 bases: TGTGCCAGCAGCCAGTCCAATCAGCAACCCCAGCATTTT. Its translation: CASSQSNQQPQHF.

This chain joins TRBV7-2 and TRBJ2-4; the D is unclear. V was clipped by 6 bases and J by 5 bases, with 11 bases between them. Looked up from germline, CDR1 is SGHTA and CDR2 is FQGNSA. The CDR3 extends over 13 amino acids. CDR3 sequence: CASRPVRENIQYF. As DNA, the CDR3 is TGTGCCAGCAGGCCCGTACGGGAAAACATTCAGTACTTC.

This chain joins TRBV20-1 and TRBJ2-2; D remains ambiguous. This CDR3 contains 11 residues. Germline CDR1 reads DFQATT; CDR2 reads SNEGSKA (reference sequence). The V end was cut by 6 bases, the J end by 7 bases, with 9 bases between. The CDR3 nucleotides read TGCAGTGCCCAAGTGGGCGGGGAGCTGTTTTTT. Translation: CSAQVGGELFF.

V and J are TRBV20-1 and TRBJ2-3; possibly TRBD1 or TRBD2 for D (6 bases each). The CDR3 extends over 15 amino acids. The germline V gene has CDR1 DFQATT and CDR2 SNEGSKA (reference sequence). The DNA for the CDR3 is TGCAGCGGGGGCCGGGGGCCGGCCCTCACAGATACGCAGTATTTT. Protein product: CSGGRGPALTDTQYF.

There are many counts of this clonotype. The rearrangement joins TRBV12-3 or TRBV12-4 to TRBJ2-1, with 13 bases fitting TRBD2. V gave up 7 bases and J gave up 7 bases; unmatched junction bases: 7. The CDR3 has 15 amino acids. The CDR3 loop reads CASTATSGGANEQFF. CDR3 DNA: TGTGCCAGCACCGCAACTAGCGGGGGGGCAAATGAGCAGTTCTTC.

The rearrangement joins TRBV28 to TRBJ2-2; D gene uncertain. V was shortened by 4 bases and J by 2 bases, with 11 bases between the two germline ends. This CDR3 contains 15 residues. Germline CDR1 and CDR2: MDHEN and SYDVKM. As DNA, the CDR3 is TGTGCCAGCAGTTCGATGGGCGCAAACACCGGGGAGCTGTTTTTT. Translated: CASSSMGANTGELFF.

The chain recombines TRBV30 with TRBJ1-5, with D unclear. Germline loops: CDR1 GTSNPN, CDR2 SVGIG (reference sequence). Between the trimmed V and J ends, which lost 5 bases and 3 bases, there was a span of 5 bases. The CDR3 is made up of 11 amino acids. CDR3: CAWGNNQPQHF. DNA of the CDR3: TGTGCCTGGGGAAACAATCAGCCCCAGCATTTT.

This clonotype was counted only a few times. The chain couples TRBV9 to TRBJ2-7; 9 bases are a match to TRBD2. Looked up from germline, CDR1 is SGDLS and CDR2 is YYNGEE. With 4 bases clipped from V and 0 bases from J, the junction kept 5 bases outside the gene matches. This CDR3 comprises 15 residues. The CDR3, as DNA: TGTGCCAGCAGCCCTGTAGCGGGGGCCTCCTACGAGCAGTACTTC. This translates into CASSPVAGASYEQYF.

This clonotype was seen a handful of times. The V gene is TRBV5-5, the J gene TRBJ2-7, with D possibly being TRBD2 (5 bases). Per the germline V gene, CDR1 is SGHKS and CDR2 is YYEKEE (reference sequence). V dropped 6 bases and J dropped 3 bases, with 13 bases sitting between them. This CDR3 is built from 13 residues. The chain's CDR3 is CASTDMGDYEQYF. The CDR3 region has the DNA TGTGCCAGCACCGATATGGGAGACTACGAGCAGTACTTC.

This clonotype showed up many times. V and J are TRBV20-1 and TRBJ1-1; tentatively, D is TRBD1 (6 bases). The V and J ends lost 3 bases and 4 bases respectively, with 18 bases between them. The CDR3 length is 15 residues. Per germline, CDR1 DFQATT and CDR2 SNEGSKA (reference sequence). CDR3 DNA sequence: TGCAGTGCTAGGGTCCTACAGGGAGTTGCCACTGAAGCTTTCTTT. Protein product: CSARVLQGVATEAFF.

Many counts were recorded for this clonotype. CDR3 sequence (DNA): TGTGCCAGCAGCCGGACTTCTGGGGCCAACGTCCTGACTTTC. It codes for CASSRTSGANVLTF. This rearrangement joins TRBV9 to TRBJ2-6, with D perhaps matching TRBD2 (5 bases). The CDR3 length is 14 residues. With 4 bases removed from V and 1 base from J, the gap between germline ends came to 6 bases. Germline-derived CDR1 and CDR2 are SGDLS and YYNGEE.

This clonotype has at least ten counts. The V and J genes are TRBV29-1 and TRBJ2-5; 9 bases match TRBD1. V was pared by 3 bases and J by 5 bases, with 7 bases of the junction left unmatched. The CDR3 loop spans 14 amino acids. Germline assignment: CDR1 SQVTM and CDR2 ANQGSEA. The CDR3 region is CSVDVTGGWETQYF. The CDR3 coding sequence is TGCAGCGTTGACGTAACAGGGGGCTGGGAGACCCAGTACTTC.

In its sample, this clonotype was seen a few times. The chain combines TRBV15 with TRBJ2-3, with 7 bases lining up with TRBD2. This CDR3 spans 14 amino acids. Germline V gene sequence: CDR1 LNHNV, CDR2 YYDKDF (reference sequence). V dropped 1 base and J dropped 5; count of bases not matched to a gene: 3. CDR3 sequence: CATSRGGGGDTQYF. The DNA of the CDR3 is TGTGCCACCAGCAGAGGGGGCGGGGGAGATACGCAGTATTTT.

This clonotype appeared many times. The J gene is TRBJ2-7, the V gene TRBV6-5; no reliable D call. The CDR3 totals 12 residues. CDR1 and CDR2 (germline): MNHEY, SVGAGI. The ends were cut back, 0 bases at V and 5 bases at J, with 5 bases in the middle. Here the CDR3 DNA reads TGTGCCAGCAGTTACTCTCCTAACGAGCAGTACTTC. Amino acids: CASSYSPNEQYF.

This chain joins TRBV7-3 and TRBJ2-3; 11 bases are shared with TRBD2. CDR1 and CDR2 from the germline V gene are SGHTA and FQGTGA. The CDR3 sequence is 17 residues long. V shed 1 base, J shed 2 bases, and the junction held 5 bases outside the gene matches. As DNA, the CDR3 is TGTGCCAGCAGCTTAAAAGCTAGCGGGGGGTACACAGATACGCAGTATTTT. As protein: CASSLKASGGYTDTQYF.

This clonotype was detected only once. V usage is TRBV15 and J usage is TRBJ2-6, with D possibly TRBD1 on 6 matching bases. The CDR3 length is 17 residues. The germline CDR1 and CDR2 sequences are LNHNV and YYDKDF (reference sequence). Trimming pared 4 bases from V and 4 bases from J, leaving 17 bases between. The CDR3 region is CATSIGQSRSGANVLTF. The DNA of the CDR3 is TGTGCCACCAGCATTGGACAGTCCCGGTCCGGGGCCAACGTCCTGACTTTC.

This clonotype has ten or more counts. The V and J genes are TRBV20-1 and TRBJ2-3; D gene uncertain. Germline CDR1 reads DFQATT; CDR2 reads SNEGSKA (reference sequence). There are 12 residues in the CDR3. Trimming shortened V by 5 bases and J by 2 bases, and 8 bases separated the two germline ends. CDR3 nucleotide sequence: TGCAGTGCTCCCGGGCCCACAGATACGCAGTATTTT. Translating it yields CSAPGPTDTQYF.

The chain links TRBV4-3 to TRBJ2-3; 10 bases align to TRBD1. Looked up from germline, CDR1 is LGHNA and CDR2 is YSLEER. This CDR3 region has 16 residues. V was clipped by 0 bases and J by 3 bases; unmatched bases: 3. CDR3 DNA sequence: TGCGCCAGCAGCCAAGAGGGGGACAGGGGTACAGATACGCAGTATTTT. Residues: CASSQEGDRGTDTQYF.

This clonotype was counted at least ten times. V usage is TRBV6-5 and J usage is TRBJ2-2; D not certain. The ends were cut back, 4 bases at V and 6 bases at J, with 9 bases in the middle. Germline loops: CDR1 MNHEY, CDR2 SVGAGI. The CDR3 loop spans 13 amino acids. As DNA, the CDR3 is TGTGCCAGCAGTTCCCACGTTGCCGGGGAGCTGTTTTTT. It yields the protein CASSSHVAGELFF.

This rearrangement joins TRBV10-3 to TRBJ2-7; perhaps TRBD2 as D (5 bases). In germline, CDR1 is ENHRY, CDR2 SYGVKD. Trimming shortened V by 4 bases and J by 6 bases, and 16 bases separated the two germline ends. The CDR3 extends over 14 amino acids. The chain's CDR3 is CAISVEVGGSEQYF. The DNA for the CDR3 is TGTGCCATCAGTGTAGAAGTCGGTGGGAGCGAGCAGTACTTC.

The chain joins TRBV7-2 to TRBJ1-6; no clear D gene. The CDR3 contains 17 residues. Germline V gene data show CDR1 as SGHTA and CDR2 as FQGNSA. The V end was cut by 10 bases, the J end by 0 bases, with 19 bases between. CDR3 sequence reads: CATYTSRVSSYNSPLHF. The CDR3 DNA reads as TGTGCCACCTATACGTCGAGGGTTAGCTCCTATAATTCACCCCTCCACTTT.

This clonotype was observed at least ten times. The chain is built from TRBV12-3 or TRBV12-4 and TRBJ2-3; tentative D call: TRBD2 (5 bases). The length of the CDR3 is 13 residues. V gave up 8 bases and J gave up 2 bases, with 11 bases separating them. Written as DNA, the CDR3 is TGTGCCAGCCTGCGCGGGTTCACAGATACGCAGTATTTT. Protein product: CASLRGFTDTQYF.

This clonotype was recorded many times. The CDR3 DNA reads TGTGCCAGCAGCGGCGGACCACAGGGGTACACTGAAGCTTTCTTT. It codes for CASSGGPQGYTEAFF. The V call is TRBV2, the J call TRBJ1-1; 7 nucleotides align to TRBD1. The CDR3 sequence is 15 residues long. Germline trimming cut 6 bases from V and 3 bases from J; bases unmatched to any gene: 10. Per germline, CDR1 SNHLY and CDR2 FYNNEI.

This clonotype was counted many times. The gene calls are TRBV29-1 and TRBJ2-3; 10 bases map to TRBD2. Germline V lookup: CDR1 SQVTM, CDR2 ANQGSEA. The CDR3 covers 15 residues. Trimming took 7 bases from V and 6 from J; bases not matched to a gene: 13. CDR3 nucleotides: TGCAGCGCAGGAACTAGCGGGATCTTCGGGGATACGCAGTATTTT. Translating it yields CSAGTSGIFGDTQYF.

The table lists this clonotype with many counts. The junction departs from germline at one end; a sequencing error may be responsible. This chain connects TRBV6-5 to TRBJ2-7; 9 nucleotides align to TRBD1. There are 15 residues in the CDR3. Looked up from germline, CDR1 is MNHEY and CDR2 is SVGAGI. CDR3 in DNA: TGTGCCAGCAGTTACTCGTCCGACAGGGGGGACGACCAGTACTTC. Translated, it gives CASSYSSDRGDDQYF.

The V and J genes are TRBV29-1 and TRBJ2-3, with no clear D. Germline assignment: CDR1 SQVTM and CDR2 ANQGSEA. Trimming stripped 3 bases from V and 0 bases from J, with 13 bases between. The CDR3 consists of 15 residues. CDR3 residues: CSVDRSTTSTDTQYF. The CDR3 DNA sequence: TGCAGCGTTGACAGAAGTACTACTAGCACAGATACGCAGTATTTT.

In regard to this clonotype: A much larger clone lies a single base off, so this may be a read error. The chain combines TRBV20-1 with TRBJ2-3; D gene unclear. The CDR3 runs 13 residues. Germline assignment: CDR1 DFQATT and CDR2 SNEGSKA (reference sequence). CDR3 sequence reads: CSARDTNGDTQNF. Here the CDR3 DNA reads TGCAGTGCTAGAGATACGAATGGAGATACGCAGAATTTT.

This clonotype was picked up a small number of times. This chain uses TRBV10-3 with TRBJ1-1; D call uncertain. Germline V lookup: CDR1 ENHRY, CDR2 SYGVKD. This CDR3 region has 13 residues. The ends were cut back, 4 bases at V and 6 bases at J, with 12 bases in the middle. CDR3 residues: CAISAQDLPEAFF. The CDR3, as DNA: TGTGCCATCAGTGCCCAAGACCTACCTGAAGCTTTCTTT.

This clonotype has a count of ten or more. The gene calls are TRBV29-1 and TRBJ2-1; a weak D match, TRBD2 (5 bases). Between the trimmed V and J ends, which lost 6 bases and 5 bases, there was a span of 14 bases. Germline-derived CDR1 and CDR2 are SQVTM and ANQGSEA. The CDR3 runs to 13 residues. CDR3: CSVRTLKNNEQFF. The CDR3 DNA reads TGCAGCGTACGGACTCTCAAAAACAATGAGCAGTTCTTC.

This clonotype was detected a few times. The chain is built from TRBV6-1 and TRBJ2-1; D is uncertain. CDR1 and CDR2 (germline): MNHNS, SASEGT. This CDR3 comprises 14 residues. V was pared by 1 base and J by 8 bases, with 12 bases between. CDR3 loop: CASSEEGSMDEQFF. The CDR3 DNA reads TGTGCCAGCAGTGAAGAAGGCTCCATGGATGAGCAGTTCTTC.